The 9 T cell receptor beta chains reported below all come from one sample, sequenced in a study of shared clonotypes between healthy human individuals. Only in-frame clones appear in the TCRdb table, and some are missing; sequencing was by immunoSEQ multiplex PCR. The data show fewer than 2.5 million clones, approximately 94% seen once. The specimen was naive CD4+ T cells from PBMCs. Subset here: CD45RA+ positively selected. These receptors were obtained from a young man in good health. Some clones in this sample may be carry-over from other donors' samples.

This clone occurred once. CDR3 in DNA: TGTGCCAGCAGACCCCGGATGAGGTTGAATAATGAGCAGTTCTTC. Translated: CASRPRMRLNNEQFF. The chain is built from TRBV7-9 and TRBJ2-1; no firm D call. V was shortened by 6 bases and J by 7 bases, with 19 bases between the two germline ends. This CDR3 comprises 15 residues. CDR1 is SEHNR and CDR2 is FQNEAQ in the germline V gene (reference sequence).

The chain employs TRBV10-2 and TRBJ1-4; maybe TRBD1 (5 bases). This CDR3 has 14 residues. Germline V lookup: CDR1 WSHSY, CDR2 SAAADI. V shed 8 bases and J shed 8 bases, with 18 bases lying between them. For the CDR3, the DNA is TGCGCCAGCGAGAATACCGGGGGAGGGGAAAAACTGTTTTTT. Translated: CASENTGGGEKLFF.

The J gene is TRBJ2-1, the V gene TRBV18; 7 bases are a match to TRBD2. Germline V gene lookup returns CDR1 KGHSH and CDR2 LQKENI. V was pared by 4 bases and J by 6 bases, with 6 bases of the junction left unmatched. This CDR3 comprises 14 residues. The CDR3 region is CASSRGTGGNEQFF. The CDR3 DNA reads as TGTGCCAGCTCACGCGGAACGGGAGGCAATGAGCAGTTCTTC.

The chain couples TRBV27 to TRBJ2-5; D is uncertain. This CDR3 comprises 13 residues. Germline assignment: CDR1 MNHEY and CDR2 SMNVEV (reference sequence). V gave up 5 bases and J gave up 3 bases, with 10 bases separating them. CDR3 region: CASSPRTKETQYF. The DNA for the CDR3 is TGTGCCAGCAGTCCCCGGACCAAAGAGACCCAGTACTTC.

The chain joins TRBV18 to TRBJ2-5, with D possibly being TRBD1 or TRBD2 (5 bases each). CDR1 and CDR2 (germline): KGHSH, LQKENI. The CDR3 totals 16 residues. Between the trimmed V and J ends, which lost 4 bases and 3 bases, there was a span of 18 bases. The CDR3 is CASSLFAGTGKETQYF. DNA of the CDR3: TGTGCCAGCTCACTCTTTGCCGGGACCGGGAAAGAGACCCAGTACTTC.

J is TRBJ2-2 and V is TRBV19, with 9 bases that match TRBD1. CDR3 length: 15 amino acids. The germline V gene encodes CDR1 LNHDA and CDR2 SQIVND (reference sequence). Trimming took 10 bases from V and 5 from J; bases not matched to a gene: 11. CDR3 loop: CATWPGTGKTGELFF. The CDR3, as DNA: TGTGCCACCTGGCCCGGGACAGGGAAGACCGGGGAGCTGTTTTTT.

The CDR3 protein is CASEREDSYEQYF. The DNA for the CDR3 is TGTGCCAGCGAACGGGAGGACTCCTACGAGCAGTACTTC. The chain employs TRBV7-9 and TRBJ2-7; 7 nucleotides match TRBD2. Looked up from germline, CDR1 is SEHNR and CDR2 is FQNEAQ (reference sequence). The CDR3 has 13 residues. The J segment lost 0 bases and the V segment lost 8 bases, leaving 4 bases of the junction unmatched.

In this sample, this clone turned up once. The identical CDR3 is also encoded by other nucleotide sequences in the sample. The J gene is TRBJ2-7, the V gene TRBV18; D tentatively fits TRBD1 or TRBD2 (6 bases each). Per the germline V gene, CDR1 is KGHSH and CDR2 is LQKENI. V lost 2 bases, J lost 5 bases, and 7 bases lay in between. CDR3 length: 12 residues. The CDR3 reads CASSPRGDEQYF. Here the CDR3 DNA reads TGTGCCAGCTCACCAAGGGGGGACGAGCAGTACTTC.

The chain combines TRBV25-1 with TRBJ2-7; D ambiguous. Germline V CDR1 and CDR2: MGHDK, SYGVNS. Trimming cost V 6 bases and J 3 bases, with 12 bases left between them. The CDR3 has 13 residues. CDR3 bases: TGTGCCAGCAGAAGGTCTGGGGTCTACGAGCAGTACTTC. It yields the protein CASRRSGVYEQYF.